This T cell receptor (beta chain) emerged from a study of blood T cell repertoires in COVID-19. Study-level background: Acute and convalescent COVID-19 specimens originated in the United States, Italy and Spain. The cDNA or gDNA used as material had been derived from T cells, B-cell-depleted T cells, or PBMCs.

In its sample, this clone was seen a few times. Original processing notes: Amplification with reference gene primers provided the estimates of nucleated cell counts. Produced via immunoSEQ multiplex PCR; TCRdb's table is partial and in-frame only. V, J and clone size reflect that table, while D and trimming were determined from the DNA. This sample has some 210,000 clones, with roughly 90% found just once. The CDR3 length is 13 residues. Germline lookup yields CDR1 KGHSH and CDR2 LQKENI. Trimming cost V 5 bases and J 11 bases; bases outside gene matches: 4. The sequenced material came from peripheral blood. The sequence came from a woman in her forties with acute or convalescent COVID-19. The chain couples TRBV18 to TRBJ2-3; 13 positions match TRBD2. CDR3 coding DNA: TGTGCCAGCTCAGGGACTAGCGGGAATGAGCAGTATTTT. This codes for CASSGTSGNEQYF.